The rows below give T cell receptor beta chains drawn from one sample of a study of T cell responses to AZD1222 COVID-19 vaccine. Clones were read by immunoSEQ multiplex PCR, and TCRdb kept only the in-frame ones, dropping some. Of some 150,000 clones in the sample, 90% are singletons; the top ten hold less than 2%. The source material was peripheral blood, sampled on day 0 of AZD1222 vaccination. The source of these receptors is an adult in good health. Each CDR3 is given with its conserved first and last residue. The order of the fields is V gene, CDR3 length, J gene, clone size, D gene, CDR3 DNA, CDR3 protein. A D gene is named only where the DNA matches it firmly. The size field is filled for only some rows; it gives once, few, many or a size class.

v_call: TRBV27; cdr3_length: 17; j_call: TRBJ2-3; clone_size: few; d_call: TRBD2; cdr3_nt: TGTGCCAGCAGTTTTCCGGGACTAGCGGGAAGCACAGATACGCAGTATTTT; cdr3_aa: CASSFPGLAGSTDTQYF
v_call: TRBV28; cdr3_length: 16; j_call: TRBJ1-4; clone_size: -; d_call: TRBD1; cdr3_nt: TGTGCCAGCAGTAACCCAGGGGGGGCGGAGGGTGAAAAACTGTTTTTT; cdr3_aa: CASSNPGGAEGEKLFF
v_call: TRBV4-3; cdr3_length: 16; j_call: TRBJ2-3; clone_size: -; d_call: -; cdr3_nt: TGCGCCAGCAGCCAAAGTTTGACTAGTTCTTGGGATACGCAGTATTTT; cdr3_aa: CASSQSLTSSWDTQYF
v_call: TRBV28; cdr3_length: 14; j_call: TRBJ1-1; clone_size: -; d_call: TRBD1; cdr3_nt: TGTGCCAGCAATTATCAGGGGGCTAGCACTGAAGCTTTCTTT; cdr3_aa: CASNYQGASTEAFF
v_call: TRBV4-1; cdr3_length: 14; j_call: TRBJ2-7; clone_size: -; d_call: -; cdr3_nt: TGCGCCAGCAGCCTGGACCCAGCCTCCTACGAGCAGTACTTC; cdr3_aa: CASSLDPASYEQYF
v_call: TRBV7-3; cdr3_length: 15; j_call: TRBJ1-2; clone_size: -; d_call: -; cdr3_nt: TGTGCCAGCAGCTTAAAGGGGGGATCGAACTATGGCTACACCTTC; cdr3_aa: CASSLKGGSNYGYTF
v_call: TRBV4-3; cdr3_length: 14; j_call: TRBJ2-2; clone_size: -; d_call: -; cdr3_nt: TGCGCCAGCAGCCAAGACAGAAACACCGGGGAGCTGTTTTTT; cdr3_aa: CASSQDRNTGELFF
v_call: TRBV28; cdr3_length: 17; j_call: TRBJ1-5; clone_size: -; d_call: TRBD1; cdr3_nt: TGTGCCAGCAGTCCTTTCCCCGGGACAGGGGGCAATCAGCCCCAGCATTTT; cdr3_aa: CASSPFPGTGGNQPQHF
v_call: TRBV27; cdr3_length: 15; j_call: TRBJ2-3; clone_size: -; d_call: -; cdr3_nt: TGTGCCAGCAGTTTAGAACGTGGCTTCACAGATACGCAGTATTTT; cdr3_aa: CASSLERGFTDTQYF
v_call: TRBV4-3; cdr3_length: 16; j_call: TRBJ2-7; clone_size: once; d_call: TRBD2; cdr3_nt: TGCGCCAGCAGCCAAGCGCTAGCGGGAGTTCTGGGCGAGCAGTACTTC; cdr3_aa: CASSQALAGVLGEQYF
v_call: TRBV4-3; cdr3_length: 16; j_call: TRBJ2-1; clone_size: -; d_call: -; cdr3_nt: TGCGCCAGCAGCCAAGACTGGGGGCTCTCCTACAATGAGCAGTTCTTC; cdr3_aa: CASSQDWGLSYNEQFF
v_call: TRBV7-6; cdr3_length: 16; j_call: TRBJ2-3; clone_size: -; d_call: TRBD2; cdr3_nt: TGTGCCAGCAGCTCTCCGCTAGCGGGAGGGCCAGATACGCAGTATTTT; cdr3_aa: CASSSPLAGGPDTQYF
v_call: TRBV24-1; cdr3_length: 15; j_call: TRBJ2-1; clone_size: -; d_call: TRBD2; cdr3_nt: TGTGCCACCGCGAGGGCTAGCGGGAGGGCCCCTGAGCAGTTCTTC; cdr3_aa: CATARASGRAPEQFF
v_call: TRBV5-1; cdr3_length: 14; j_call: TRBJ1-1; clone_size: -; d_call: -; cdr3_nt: TGCGCCAGCAGCTTGATCGACATGAACACTGAAGCTTTCTTT; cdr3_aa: CASSLIDMNTEAFF
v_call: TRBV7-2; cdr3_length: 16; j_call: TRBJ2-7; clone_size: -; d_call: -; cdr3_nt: TGTGCCAGCAGCTTGGATGGATCTCCTCCAGGCTACGAGCAGTACTTC; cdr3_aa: CASSLDGSPPGYEQYF
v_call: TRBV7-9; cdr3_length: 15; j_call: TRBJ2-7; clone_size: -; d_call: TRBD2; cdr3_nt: TGTGCCAGCAGCTTAACCGGGACTAGCGGCTACGAGCAGTACTTC; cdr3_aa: CASSLTGTSGYEQYF
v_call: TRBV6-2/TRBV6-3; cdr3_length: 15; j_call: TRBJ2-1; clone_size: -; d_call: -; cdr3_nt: TGTGCCAGCAGTAGGTTAACTCCGCCCTACAATGAGCAGTTCTTC; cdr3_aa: CASSRLTPPYNEQFF
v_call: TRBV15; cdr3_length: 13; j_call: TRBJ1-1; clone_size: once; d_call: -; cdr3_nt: TGTGCCACCAGCAGAGTAGGGTATACTGAAGCTTTCTTT; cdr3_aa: CATSRVGYTEAFF
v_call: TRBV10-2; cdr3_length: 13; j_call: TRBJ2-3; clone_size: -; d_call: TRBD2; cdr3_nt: TGCGCCAGAGGGGCGGGAGTGGCAGATACGCAGTATTTT; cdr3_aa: CARGAGVADTQYF
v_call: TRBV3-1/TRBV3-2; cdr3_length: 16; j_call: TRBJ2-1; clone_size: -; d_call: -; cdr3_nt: TGTGCCAGCAGCCAAGGGACCCCCAGCTCCTACAATGAGCAGTTCTTC; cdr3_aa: CASSQGTPSSYNEQFF
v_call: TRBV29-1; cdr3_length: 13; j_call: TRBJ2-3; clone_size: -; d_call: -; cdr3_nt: TGCAGCGTTGGGGTTGTATCCACAGATACGCAGTATTTT; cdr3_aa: CSVGVVSTDTQYF
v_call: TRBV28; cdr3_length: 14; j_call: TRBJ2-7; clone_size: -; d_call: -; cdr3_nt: TGTGCCAGCAGTAGACAGATCACCCCTTTCGAGCAGTACTTC; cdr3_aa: CASSRQITPFEQYF
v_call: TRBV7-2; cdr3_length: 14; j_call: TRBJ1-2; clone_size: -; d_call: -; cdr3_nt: TGTGCCAGCAGCTCGACGGGACTTGACTATGGCTACACCTTC; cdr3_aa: CASSSTGLDYGYTF
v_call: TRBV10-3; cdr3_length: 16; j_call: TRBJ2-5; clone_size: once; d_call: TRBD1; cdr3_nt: TGTGCCATCAGTCTCGGACAGGGCGACCGACAAGAGACCCAGTACTTC; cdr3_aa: CAISLGQGDRQETQYF
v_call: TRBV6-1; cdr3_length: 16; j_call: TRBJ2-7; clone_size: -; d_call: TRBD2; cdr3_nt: TGTGCCAGCAGTGACGGGACTAGCGGGATCTACTACGAGCAGTACTTC; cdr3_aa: CASSDGTSGIYYEQYF
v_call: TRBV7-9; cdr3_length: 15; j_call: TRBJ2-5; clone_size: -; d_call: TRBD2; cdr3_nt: TGTGCCAGCAGCAGGAAACTAGCGGGACAAGAGACCCAGTACTTC; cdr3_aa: CASSRKLAGQETQYF
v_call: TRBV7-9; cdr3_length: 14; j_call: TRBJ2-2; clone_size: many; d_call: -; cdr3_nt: TGTGCCAGCAGCGCCGTTGGGAACACCGGGGAGCTGTTTTTT; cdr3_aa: CASSAVGNTGELFF
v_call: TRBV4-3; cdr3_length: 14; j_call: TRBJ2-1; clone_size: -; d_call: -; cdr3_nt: TGCGCCAGCAGCCCCTGGCTTAGCCGAAATGAGCAGTTCTTC; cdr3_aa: CASSPWLSRNEQFF
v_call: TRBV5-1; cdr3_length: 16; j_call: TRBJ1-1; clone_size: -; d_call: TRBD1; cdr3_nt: TGCGCCAGCAGCTTGGAAGGGACAGGGGGCATCATTCGAGCTTTCTTT; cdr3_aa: CASSLEGTGGIIRAFF
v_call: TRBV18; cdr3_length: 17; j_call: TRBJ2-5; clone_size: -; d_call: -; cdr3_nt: TGTGCCAGCTCACCAGGTCATATGGGTGCAGCACAAGAGACCCAGTACTTC; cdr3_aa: CASSPGHMGAAQETQYF
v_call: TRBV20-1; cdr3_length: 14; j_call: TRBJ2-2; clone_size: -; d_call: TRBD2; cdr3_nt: TGCAGTGCTAGTGGGGTAGCGGGCACCGGGGAGCTGTTTTTT; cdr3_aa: CSASGVAGTGELFF
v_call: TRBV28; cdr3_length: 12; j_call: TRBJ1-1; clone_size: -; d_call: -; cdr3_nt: TGTGCCAGCAGTTTTAAGGGCACTGAAGCTTTCTTT; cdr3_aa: CASSFKGTEAFF
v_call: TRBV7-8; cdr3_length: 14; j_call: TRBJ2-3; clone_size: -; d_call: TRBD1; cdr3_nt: TGTGCCAGCAGCGCTCCCACGACAGGGGTTACGCAGTATTTT; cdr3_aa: CASSAPTTGVTQYF
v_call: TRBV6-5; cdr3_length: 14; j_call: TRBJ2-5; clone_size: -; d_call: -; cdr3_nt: TGTGCCAGCAGTTACACAAGTCACCAAGAGACCCAGTACTTC; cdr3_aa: CASSYTSHQETQYF
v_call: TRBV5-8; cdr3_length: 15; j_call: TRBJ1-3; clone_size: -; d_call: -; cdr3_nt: TGTGCCAGCAGCTTGGCGGGTTTTCTGGGAAACACCATATATTTT; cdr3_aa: CASSLAGFLGNTIYF
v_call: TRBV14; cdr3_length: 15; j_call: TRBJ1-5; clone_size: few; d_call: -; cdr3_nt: TGTGCCAGCAGCCAAGCAGGGGAGAGCAATCAGCCCCAGCATTTT; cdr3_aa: CASSQAGESNQPQHF
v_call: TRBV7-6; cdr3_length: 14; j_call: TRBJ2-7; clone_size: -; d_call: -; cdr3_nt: TGTGCCAGCAGCTTAGGGGGTGTCCTTTACGAGCAGTACTTC; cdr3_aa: CASSLGGVLYEQYF
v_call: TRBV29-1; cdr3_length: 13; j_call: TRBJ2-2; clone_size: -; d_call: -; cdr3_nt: TGCAGCGGGCGGGGACAATACACCGGGGAGCTGTTTTTT; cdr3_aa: CSGRGQYTGELFF
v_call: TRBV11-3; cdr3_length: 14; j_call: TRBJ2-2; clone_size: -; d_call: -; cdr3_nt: TGTGCCAGCAGCTCCCGACTAGGGGCTGGGGAGCTGTTTTTT; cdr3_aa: CASSSRLGAGELFF
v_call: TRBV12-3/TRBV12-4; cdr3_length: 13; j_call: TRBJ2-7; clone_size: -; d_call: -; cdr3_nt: TGTGCCAGCAGTTTGGACAGCTCCTACGAGCAGTACTTC; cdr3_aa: CASSLDSSYEQYF
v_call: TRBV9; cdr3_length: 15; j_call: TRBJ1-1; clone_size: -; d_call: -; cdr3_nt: TGTGCCAGCAGCGTAGGCTGGGGGATGAACACTGAAGCTTTCTTT; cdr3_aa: CASSVGWGMNTEAFF
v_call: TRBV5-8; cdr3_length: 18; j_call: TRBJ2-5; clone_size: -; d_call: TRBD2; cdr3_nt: TGTGCCAGCAGCTTAAGAATAAGGAAATCAAGGGGAGGGGAGACCCAGTACTTC; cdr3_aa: CASSLRIRKSRGGETQYF